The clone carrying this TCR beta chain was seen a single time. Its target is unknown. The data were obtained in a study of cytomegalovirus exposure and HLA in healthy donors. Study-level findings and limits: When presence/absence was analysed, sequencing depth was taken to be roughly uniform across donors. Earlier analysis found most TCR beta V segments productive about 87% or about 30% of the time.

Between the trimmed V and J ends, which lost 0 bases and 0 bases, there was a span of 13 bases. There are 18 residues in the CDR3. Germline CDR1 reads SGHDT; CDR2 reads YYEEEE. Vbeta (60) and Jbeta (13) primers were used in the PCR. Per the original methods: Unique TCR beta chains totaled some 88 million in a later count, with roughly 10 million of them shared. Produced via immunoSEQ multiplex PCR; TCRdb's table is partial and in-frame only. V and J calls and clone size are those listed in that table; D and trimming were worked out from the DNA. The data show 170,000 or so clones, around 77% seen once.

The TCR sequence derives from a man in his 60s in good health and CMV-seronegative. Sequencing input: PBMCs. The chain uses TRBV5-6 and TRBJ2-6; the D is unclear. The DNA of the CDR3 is TGTGCCAGCAGCTTGGCGCTCTCAGGAAGCTCTGGGGCCAACGTCCTGACTTTC. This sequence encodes CASSLALSGSSGANVLTF.